Below, 23 T cell receptor beta chains from the same sample are listed, as sequenced in a study of blood T cell repertoires in COVID-19. Produced via immunoSEQ multiplex PCR; TCRdb's table is partial and in-frame only. The data show hundreds of thousands of clones, with roughly 83% seen just once and 5% to 7% held by the top ten. The sample comprised peripheral blood. Receptors were obtained from a woman aged 80 or older with COVID-19, enrolled during active disease.

The CDR3 coding sequence is TGTGCCAGCAGTGGGTCCTCGCAGCGGGCGCATTTTCCCCTCCACTTT. Its protein product is CASSGSSQRAHFPLHF. This chain joins TRBV6-1 and TRBJ1-6; D gene uncertain. Germline assignment: CDR1 MNHNS and CDR2 SASEGT. The CDR3 is 16 residues long. Trimming pared 4 bases from V and 13 bases from J, leaving 23 bases between.

V is TRBV18 and J is TRBJ1-6, with 7 bases lining up with TRBD1. The CDR3 totals 15 residues. The germline V gene has CDR1 KGHSH and CDR2 LQKENI. J was trimmed by 10 bases and V by 4 bases; bases with no gene match: 10. The CDR3 sequence is CASSLGQLEGSPLHF. In DNA, the CDR3 is TGTGCCAGCTCACTGGGACAGCTCGAAGGGTCACCCCTCCACTTT.

In its sample, this clone was seen once. This chain links TRBV11-2 with TRBJ2-1, with TRBD1 matching over 11 bases. Trimming at V came to 3 bases and at J to 4 bases, leaving 2 bases not matched to a gene. The CDR3 consists of 15 residues. Germline CDR1 SGHAT, CDR2 FQNNGV. As DNA, the CDR3 is TGTGCCAGCAGCTTCGGGACAGGGGGTTACAATGAGCAGTTCTTC. It yields the protein CASSFGTGGYNEQFF.

The rearrangement uses TRBV28 and TRBJ2-7; TRBD2 matches at 7 bases. V was pared by 6 bases and J by 11 bases, with 19 bases of the junction left unmatched. The CDR3 has 15 residues. Germline CDR1 and CDR2: MDHEN and SYDVKM. CDR3 coding DNA: TGTGCCAGCAGCTACCCTGGACTAGAGCGGGGAGGCGAGTACTTC. Its protein product is CASSYPGLERGGEYF.

The chain is built from TRBV14 and TRBJ1-2, with 8 bases lining up with TRBD1. J lost 8 bases, V lost 1 base, and 3 bases had no gene match. This CDR3 is 13 amino acids long. Germline V gives CDR1 SGHDN, CDR2 FVKESK. DNA for the CDR3: TGTGCCAGCAGCCAAGGGACAGGGTGGGGCTACACCTTC. It yields the protein CASSQGTGWGYTF.

The CDR3 sequence: CASTETDSGGDTQYF. DNA for the CDR3: TGTGCCAGTACCGAGACGGATAGCGGGGGGGATACGCAGTATTTT. The gene calls are TRBV19 and TRBJ2-3; 10 bases line up with TRBD2. The CDR3 consists of 15 residues. V shed 7 bases, J shed 6 bases, and the junction held 10 bases outside the gene matches. Germline loops: CDR1 LNHDA, CDR2 SQIVND (reference sequence).

The chain combines TRBV24-1 with TRBJ1-1; tentative D call: TRBD1 (6 bases). Germline loops: CDR1 KGHDR, CDR2 SFDVKD. Trimming removed 6 bases from V and 2 bases from J, with 9 bases in between. The CDR3 runs 13 residues. CDR3 DNA: TGTGCCACCAGTTCAGGGGCTAACACTGAAGCTTTCTTT. Protein product: CATSSGANTEAFF.

The chain recombines TRBV28 with TRBJ1-1; no firm D call. CDR1 is MDHEN and CDR2 is SYDVKM in the germline V gene. V lost 1 base, J lost 3 bases, and 12 bases lay in between. The CDR3 length is 15 residues. For the CDR3, the DNA is TGTGCCAGCAGTTTATCGGGAGGGTCGTACACTGAAGCTTTCTTT. Translated, it gives CASSLSGGSYTEAFF.

A remark on this clone: At the DNA level, this CDR3 is encoded by other sequences in the same sample as well. The chain links TRBV7-2 to TRBJ2-1; D unclear. The CDR3 consists of 13 residues. Trimming removed 5 bases at V and 6 bases at J, with 11 bases between. From germline, CDR1 is SGHTA and CDR2 FQGNSA. CDR3 loop: CASSLPPGNEQFF. CDR3 bases: TGTGCCAGCAGCCTGCCCCCGGGCAATGAGCAGTTCTTC.

The rearrangement joins TRBV28 to TRBJ1-6, with TRBD1 as a possible D gene (6 bases). This CDR3 region has 13 residues. CDR1 MDHEN and CDR2 SYDVKM come from the germline V gene. V lost 7 bases, J lost 9 bases, and 13 bases lay in between. CDR3 nucleotide sequence: TGTGCCAGCACAGGGGCCCTTCGTTCACCCCTCCACTTT. Its translation is CASTGALRSPLHF.

The chain combines TRBV6-5 with TRBJ2-7; D is possibly TRBD1 (6 bases). Trimming cost V 6 bases and J 6 bases, with 15 bases left between them. The CDR3 totals 13 residues. CDR1 is MNHEY, CDR2 SVGAGI, per germline. In nucleotides, the CDR3 is TGTGCCAGCAGCCAGGGGTTGGGGGTCGAGCAGTACTTC. Protein sequence: CASSQGLGVEQYF.

The chain uses TRBV3-1 (or the pseudogene TRBV3-2) and TRBJ1-2; 8 positions match TRBD1. Trimming cost V 0 bases and J 8 bases; bases outside gene matches: 5. Germline-derived CDR1 and CDR2 are LGHDT and YNNKEL (reference sequence). This CDR3 spans 14 amino acids. The CDR3 DNA reads TGTGCCAGCAGCCAAGATACAGGGGGACGAGGCTACACCTTC. It is translated as CASSQDTGGRGYTF.

The chain is built from TRBV19 and TRBJ1-5; tentative D call: TRBD1 (6 bases). The CDR3 covers 15 residues. The germline V and J ends were trimmed by 10 bases and 1 base, with 17 bases remaining between them. Per the germline V gene, CDR1 is LNHDA and CDR2 is SQIVND (reference sequence). CDR3 region: CATKPGTTSNQPQHF. In DNA, the CDR3 is TGTGCCACCAAGCCCGGGACAACGAGCAATCAGCCCCAGCATTTT.

The chain joins TRBV21-1 to TRBJ2-7; the table's D call, TRBD2, was not checked against the DNA. TRBV21-1 is given as a pseudogene. There are 18 residues in the CDR3. CDR3 in DNA: TGTGCCAGCAGCAAAAAAGCGATCCCGGGACTAGCGTCCTACGAGCAGTACGTC. Its protein is CASSKKAIPGLASYEQYV.

The rearrangement joins TRBV28 to TRBJ2-7; D uncertain. CDR1 is MDHEN and CDR2 is SYDVKM in the germline V gene. V shed 5 bases and J shed 6 bases, with 8 bases lying between them. This CDR3 contains 11 residues. The DNA of the CDR3 is TGTGCCAGCAGTCCCCCCGGCGAGCAGTACTTC. This encodes CASSPPGEQYF.

The chain is built from TRBV7-3 and TRBJ1-4; 7 bases match TRBD1. From germline, CDR1 is SGHTA and CDR2 FQGTGA. The CDR3 loop spans 16 amino acids. V dropped 5 bases and J dropped 7; count of bases not matched to a gene: 13. The CDR3 DNA follows: TGTGCCAGCAGCCACCCAGGAGGGGGCGCGGTTGAAAAACTGTTTTTT. It codes for CASSHPGGGAVEKLFF. The whole variable domain, filled in from reference TRBV7-3 and TRBJ1-4, reads GAGVSQTPSNKVTEKGKYVELRCDPISGHTALYWYRQSLGQGPEFLIYFQGTGAADDSGLPNDRFFAVRPEGSVSTLKIQRTERGDSAVYLCASSHPGGGAVEKLFFGSGTQLSVL.

This chain connects TRBV19 to TRBJ2-5; D possibly corresponds to TRBD2 (5 bases). The CDR3 runs 14 residues. CDR1 is LNHDA, CDR2 SQIVND, per germline (reference sequence). The ends were cut back, 3 bases at V and 2 bases at J, with 10 bases in the middle. The CDR3 region has the DNA TGTGCCAGTAGTATCACGGCGGGTCAAGAGACCCAGTACTTC. Its translation is CASSITAGQETQYF.

J is TRBJ2-3 and V is TRBV24-1, with TRBD1 as a possible D gene (6 bases). V was clipped by 4 bases and J by 2 bases, with 12 bases between them. Germline CDR1 and CDR2: KGHDR and SFDVKD. CDR3 size: 15 residues. This chain's CDR3 is CATSDPGQITDTQYF. CDR3 coding DNA: TGTGCCACCAGTGACCCTGGACAGATCACAGATACGCAGTATTTT.

This sequence joins TRBV7-3 and TRBJ1-4; 9 nucleotides agree with TRBD1. Germline lookup yields CDR1 SGHTA and CDR2 FQGTGA. The ends lost 5 bases at V and 6 bases at J; junction bases unmatched: 4. This CDR3 region has 14 residues. The chain's CDR3 is CASSEGQGHEKLFF. Written as DNA, the CDR3 is TGTGCCAGCAGCGAGGGACAGGGTCATGAAAAACTGTTTTTT.

The chain combines TRBV14 with TRBJ2-1, with D perhaps TRBD2 (6 bases). V lost 1 base and J 10 bases, leaving 11 bases between the germline ends. The germline gives CDR1 SGHDN, CDR2 FVKESK. This CDR3 region has 13 residues. CDR3 sequence: CASSQGARGEQFF. The CDR3 DNA is TGTGCCAGCAGCCAAGGGGCTCGGGGGGAGCAGTTCTTC.

This chain connects TRBV10-1 to TRBJ2-3, with a possible D match to TRBD2 (6 bases). Germline CDR1 WNHNN, CDR2 SYGVQD (reference sequence). The CDR3 sequence is 14 residues long. V was trimmed by 2 bases and J by 9 bases, leaving 15 bases between them. In DNA form, the CDR3 reads TGCGCCAGCAGTGAGCTCACTGGGGGGTTCACGCAGTATTTT. Protein: CASSELTGGFTQYF.

V usage is TRBV19 and J usage is TRBJ1-2, with D possibly TRBD1 on 6 matching bases. Per germline, CDR1 LNHDA and CDR2 SQIVND (reference sequence). The CDR3 runs to 15 residues. V was shortened by 11 bases and J by 2 bases, with 21 bases between the two germline ends. In DNA, the CDR3 is TGTGCCTCCCGGGGGGGACAACCTTCCAACTATGGCTACACCTTC. Translation: CASRGGQPSNYGYTF.

The chain uses TRBV7-2 and TRBJ2-1; 9 bases map to TRBD2. The CDR3 runs to 16 residues. Per the germline V gene, CDR1 is SGHTA and CDR2 is FQGNSA. The V and J ends lost 2 bases and 2 bases, in that order; junction bases with no gene match: 4. Here the CDR3 DNA reads TGTGCCAGCAGCTTAAGGACTAGCGTCACCTACAATGAGCAGTTCTTC. It specifies CASSLRTSVTYNEQFF.